This TCR beta chain emerged from a study of PD-1 blockade in mismatch repair-deficient tumors. Study-wide context: All were previously treated, progressing patients with approximately 12 mismatch repair-deficient cancer types.

Germline CDR1 and CDR2: LNHDA and SQIVND (reference sequence). The CDR3 runs to 14 residues. Between the trimmed V and J ends, which lost 5 bases and 7 bases, there was a span of 17 bases. Mismatch repair deficiency was confirmed in all patients, by PCR or immunohistochemistry. The study's findings and limits: Tumor-resident clones, often absent from pretreatment blood, expanded after pembrolizumab and then contracted.

The protocol was immunoSEQ multiplex PCR, while the TCRdb copy is restricted to in-frame clones and leaves out a portion. The profile shows 100,000 or so clones, over 75% of them singletons. Notes on this clone: What it binds is not known.

This chain connects TRBV19 to TRBJ1-2, with a possible D match to TRBD1 (6 bases). The source was peripheral blood, collected 36 weeks after starting pembrolizumab. This sequence originates from an adult with mismatch repair-deficient cancer. Here the CDR3 DNA reads TGTGCCAGTAGTCTAACAGGGATCCCGGGTGGCTACACCTTC. It specifies CASSLTGIPGGYTF.